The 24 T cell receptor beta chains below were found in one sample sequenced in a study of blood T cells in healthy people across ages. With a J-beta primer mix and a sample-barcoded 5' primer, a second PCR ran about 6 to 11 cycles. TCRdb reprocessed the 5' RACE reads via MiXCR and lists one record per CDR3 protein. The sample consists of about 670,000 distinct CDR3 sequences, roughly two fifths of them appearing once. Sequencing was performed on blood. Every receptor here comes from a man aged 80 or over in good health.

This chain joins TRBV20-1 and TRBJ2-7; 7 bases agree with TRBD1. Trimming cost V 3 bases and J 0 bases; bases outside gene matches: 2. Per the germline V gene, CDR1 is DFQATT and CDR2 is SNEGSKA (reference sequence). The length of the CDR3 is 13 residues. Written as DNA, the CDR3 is TGCAGTGCTAGGGACAGGTACTCCTACGAGCAGTACTTC. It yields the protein CSARDRYSYEQYF.

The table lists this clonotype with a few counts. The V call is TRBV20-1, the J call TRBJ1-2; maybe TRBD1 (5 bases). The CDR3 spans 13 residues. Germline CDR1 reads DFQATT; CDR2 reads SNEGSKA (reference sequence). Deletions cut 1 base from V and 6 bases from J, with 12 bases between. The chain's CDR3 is CSARGSGLNGYTF. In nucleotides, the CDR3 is TGCAGTGCTAGAGGTTCAGGGTTGAATGGCTACACCTTC.

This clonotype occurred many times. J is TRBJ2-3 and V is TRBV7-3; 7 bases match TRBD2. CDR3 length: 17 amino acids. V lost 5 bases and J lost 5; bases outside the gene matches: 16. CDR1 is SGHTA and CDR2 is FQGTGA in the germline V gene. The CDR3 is CASSPWGRADGEDTQYF. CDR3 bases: TGTGCCAGCAGCCCCTGGGGGAGGGCCGACGGTGAAGATACGCAGTATTTT.

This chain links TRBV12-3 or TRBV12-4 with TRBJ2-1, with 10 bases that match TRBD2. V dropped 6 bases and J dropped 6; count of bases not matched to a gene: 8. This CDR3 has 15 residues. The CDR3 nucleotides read TGTGCCAGCAGAGGGAGCGGGGGGGCCGGCAATGAGCAGTTCTTC. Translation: CASRGSGGAGNEQFF.

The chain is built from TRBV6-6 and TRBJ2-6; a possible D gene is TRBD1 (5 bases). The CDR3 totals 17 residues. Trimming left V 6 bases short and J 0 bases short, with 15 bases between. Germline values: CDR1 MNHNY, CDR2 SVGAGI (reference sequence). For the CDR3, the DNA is TGTGCCAGCAGCGCCGAGACAGCAGTCTCTGGGGCCAACGTCCTGACTTTC. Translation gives CASSAETAVSGANVLTF.

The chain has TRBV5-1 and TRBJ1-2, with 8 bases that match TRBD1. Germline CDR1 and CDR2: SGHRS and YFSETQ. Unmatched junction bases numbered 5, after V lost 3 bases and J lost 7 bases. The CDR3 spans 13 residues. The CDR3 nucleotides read TGCGCCAGCAGCTCCCTCAGGGGGCTTGGCTACACCTTC. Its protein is CASSSLRGLGYTF.

This CDR3 reads CASSQGGRISSYEQYF. The CDR3 DNA reads TGTGCCAGCAGCCAAGGTGGGCGAATAAGCTCCTACGAGCAGTACTTC. The chain recombines TRBV3-1 with TRBJ2-7; D remains ambiguous. Trimming shortened V by 1 base and J by 0 bases, and 13 bases separated the two germline ends. Germline V CDR1 and CDR2: LGHDT, YNNKEL (reference sequence). This CDR3 comprises 16 residues.

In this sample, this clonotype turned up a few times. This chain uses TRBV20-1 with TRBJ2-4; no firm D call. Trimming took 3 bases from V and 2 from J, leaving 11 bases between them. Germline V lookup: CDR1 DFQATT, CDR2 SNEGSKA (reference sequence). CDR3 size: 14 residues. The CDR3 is CSARLETPKNIQYF. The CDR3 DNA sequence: TGCAGTGCTAGGTTGGAAACACCCAAAAACATTCAGTACTTC.

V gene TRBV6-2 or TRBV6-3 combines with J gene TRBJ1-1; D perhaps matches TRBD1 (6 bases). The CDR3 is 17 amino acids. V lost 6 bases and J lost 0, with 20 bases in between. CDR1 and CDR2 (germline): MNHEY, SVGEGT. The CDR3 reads CASRYLQGMGLNTEAFF. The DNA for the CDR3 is TGTGCCAGCAGATACCTACAGGGAATGGGTTTGAACACTGAAGCTTTCTTT.

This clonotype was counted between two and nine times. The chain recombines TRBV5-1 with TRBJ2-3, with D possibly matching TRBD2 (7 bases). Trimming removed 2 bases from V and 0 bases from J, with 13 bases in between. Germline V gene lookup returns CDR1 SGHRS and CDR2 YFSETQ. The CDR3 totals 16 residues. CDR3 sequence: CASSFGGGASTDTQYF. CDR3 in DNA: TGCGCCAGCAGCTTTGGAGGGGGGGCTAGCACAGATACGCAGTATTTT.

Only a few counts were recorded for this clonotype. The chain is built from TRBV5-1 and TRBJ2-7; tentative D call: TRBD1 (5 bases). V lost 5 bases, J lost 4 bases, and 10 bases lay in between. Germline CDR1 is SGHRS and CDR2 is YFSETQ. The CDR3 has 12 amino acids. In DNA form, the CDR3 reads TGCGCCAGCAGTGAACAGGTTTACGAGCAGTACTTC. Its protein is CASSEQVYEQYF.

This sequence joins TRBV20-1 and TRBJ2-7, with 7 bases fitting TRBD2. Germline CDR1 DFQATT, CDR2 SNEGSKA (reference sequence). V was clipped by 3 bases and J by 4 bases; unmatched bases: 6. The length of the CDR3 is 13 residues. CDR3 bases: TGCAGTGCTAGCGCGGGAGTAGGTTACGAGCAGTACTTC. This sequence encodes CSASAGVGYEQYF.

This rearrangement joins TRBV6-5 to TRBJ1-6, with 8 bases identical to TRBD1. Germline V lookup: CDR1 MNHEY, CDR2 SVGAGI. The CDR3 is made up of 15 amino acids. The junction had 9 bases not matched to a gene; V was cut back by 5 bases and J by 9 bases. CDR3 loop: CASSQEGTGGSPLHF. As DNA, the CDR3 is TGTGCCAGCAGTCAAGAGGGGACAGGCGGTTCACCCCTCCACTTT.

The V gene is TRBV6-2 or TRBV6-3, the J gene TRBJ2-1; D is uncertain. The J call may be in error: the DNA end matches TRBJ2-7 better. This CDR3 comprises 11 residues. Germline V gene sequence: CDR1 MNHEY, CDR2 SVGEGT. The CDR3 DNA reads TGTGCCAGCACGGCCTACAATGAGCAGTACTTC. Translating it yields CASTAYNEQYF.

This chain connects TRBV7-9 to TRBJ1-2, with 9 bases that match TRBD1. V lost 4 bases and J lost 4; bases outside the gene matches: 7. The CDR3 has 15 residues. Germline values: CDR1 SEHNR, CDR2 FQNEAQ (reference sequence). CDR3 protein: CASSYWDREAYGYTF. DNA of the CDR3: TGTGCCAGCAGCTACTGGGACAGGGAAGCCTATGGCTACACCTTC.

The CDR3 nucleotides read TGTGCCACCAGTGACCGGACTAGCGGGGGCTTCTCCTACAATGAGCAGTTCTTC. It codes for CATSDRTSGGFSYNEQFF. The rearrangement links TRBV24-1 to TRBJ2-1; 13 positions agree with TRBD2. The germline gives CDR1 KGHDR, CDR2 SFDVKD. The CDR3 has 18 amino acids. V was clipped by 4 bases and J by 0 bases; unmatched bases: 5.

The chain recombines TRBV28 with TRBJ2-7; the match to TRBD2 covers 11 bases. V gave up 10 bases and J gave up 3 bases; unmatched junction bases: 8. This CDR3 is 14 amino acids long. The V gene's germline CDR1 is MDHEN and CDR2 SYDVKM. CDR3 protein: CAIGELAGVYEQYF. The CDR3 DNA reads TGTGCCATCGGGGAACTAGCGGGAGTCTACGAGCAGTACTTC.

The CDR3 reads CASSFIGGRTDTQYF. In DNA form, the CDR3 reads TGTGCCAGCAGTTTTATTGGCGGTCGCACAGATACGCAGTATTTT. The chain employs TRBV28 and TRBJ2-3; D is unresolved. V lost 3 bases and J 1 base, leaving 11 bases between the germline ends. Germline CDR1 is MDHEN and CDR2 is SYDVKM. The CDR3 consists of 15 residues.

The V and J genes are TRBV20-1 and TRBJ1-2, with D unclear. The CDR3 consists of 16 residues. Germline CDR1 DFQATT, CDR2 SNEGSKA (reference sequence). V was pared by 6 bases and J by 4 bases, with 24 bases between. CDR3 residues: CSASNPSSGVGYGYTF. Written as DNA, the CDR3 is TGCAGTGCCTCAAATCCTTCGTCCGGAGTAGGCTATGGCTACACCTTC.

CDR3 sequence reads: CASSAIKEVTDTQYF. DNA of the CDR3: TGTGCCAGCAGTGCTATAAAGGAAGTTACAGATACGCAGTATTTT. This chain joins TRBV6-2 or TRBV6-3 and TRBJ2-3; no definite D call. CDR3 size: 15 residues. The germline CDR1 and CDR2 sequences are MNHEY and SVGEGT. V was clipped by 5 bases and J by 3 bases, with 15 bases between them.

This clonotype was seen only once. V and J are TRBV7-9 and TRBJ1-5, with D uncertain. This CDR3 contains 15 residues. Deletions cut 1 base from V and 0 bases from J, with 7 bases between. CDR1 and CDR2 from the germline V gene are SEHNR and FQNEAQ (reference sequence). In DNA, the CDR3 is TGTGCCAGCAGCTTAGGGACGGATAGCAATCAGCCCCAGCATTTT. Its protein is CASSLGTDSNQPQHF.

The CDR3 loop reads CSAEQGAGELFF. As DNA, the CDR3 is TGCAGTGCCGAACAGGGGGCCGGGGAGCTGTTTTTT. V usage is TRBV20-1 and J usage is TRBJ2-2; 8 positions agree with TRBD1. Germline V lookup: CDR1 DFQATT, CDR2 SNEGSKA (reference sequence). V trimming: 6 bases; J trimming: 6 bases; junction bases outside the gene matches: 3. The CDR3 is 12 residues long.

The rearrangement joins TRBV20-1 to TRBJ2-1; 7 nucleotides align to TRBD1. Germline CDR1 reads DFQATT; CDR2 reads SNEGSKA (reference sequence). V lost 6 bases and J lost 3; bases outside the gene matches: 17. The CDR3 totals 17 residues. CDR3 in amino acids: CSAKLSQPRGNYNEQFF. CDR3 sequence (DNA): TGCAGTGCCAAGCTTAGTCAACCCAGGGGGAACTACAATGAGCAGTTCTTC.

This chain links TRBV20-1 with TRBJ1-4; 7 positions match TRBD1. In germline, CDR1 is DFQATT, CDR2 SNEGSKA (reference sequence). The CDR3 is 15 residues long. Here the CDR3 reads CRLRQGYRTNEKLFF. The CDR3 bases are TGCAGACTACGACAGGGTTATCGGACTAATGAAAAACTGTTTTTT.